Sequencing of this TCR beta chain was carried out in a study of Graves' ophthalmopathy and Graves' hyperthyroidism. V lost 2 bases and J 3 bases, leaving 14 bases between the germline ends. The germline gives CDR1 MNHEY, CDR2 SVGAGI. The CDR3 covers 16 residues. Transcripts of RNA were the source for amplifying TCR beta CDR3 regions. HTBI-primed RT-PCR formed the first round, and a multiplex PCR formed the second. MiXCR was run by TCRdb on the multiplex PCR reads, yielding one entry per CDR3 protein. Among more than 550,000 distinct CDR3 sequences listed, roughly 39% were seen once. 8.5 to 10 ml of fresh blood yielded the PBMCs by density gradient. This clonotype was seen ten or more times. What it recognizes is unknown. Regarding the study as a whole: Distinction of ophthalmopathy from stable hyperthyroidism by a 13-signature model reached 85% to 90% sensitivity and 75% to 84% specificity.

The TCR originated in an adult man with Graves' ophthalmopathy. Sequenced material: peripheral blood. The chain links TRBV6-5 to TRBJ1-5; D unclear. CDR3 coding DNA: TGTGCCAGCAGTTACGACATGCGGGTGCACAATCAGCCCCAGCATTTT. Translated, it gives CASSYDMRVHNQPQHF.